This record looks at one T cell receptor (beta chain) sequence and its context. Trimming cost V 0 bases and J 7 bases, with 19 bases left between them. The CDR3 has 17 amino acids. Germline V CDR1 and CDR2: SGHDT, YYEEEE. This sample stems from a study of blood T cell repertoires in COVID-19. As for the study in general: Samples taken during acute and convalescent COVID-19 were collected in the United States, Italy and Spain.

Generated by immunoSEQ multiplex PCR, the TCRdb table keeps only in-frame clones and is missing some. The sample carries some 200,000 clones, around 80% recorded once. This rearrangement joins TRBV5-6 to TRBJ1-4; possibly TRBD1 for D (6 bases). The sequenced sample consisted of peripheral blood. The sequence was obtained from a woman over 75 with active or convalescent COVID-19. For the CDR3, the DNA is TGTGCCAGCAGCTTGGTCAGGGGAACGGGGTGGACTGAAAAACTGTTTTTT. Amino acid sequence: CASSLVRGTGWTEKLFF.